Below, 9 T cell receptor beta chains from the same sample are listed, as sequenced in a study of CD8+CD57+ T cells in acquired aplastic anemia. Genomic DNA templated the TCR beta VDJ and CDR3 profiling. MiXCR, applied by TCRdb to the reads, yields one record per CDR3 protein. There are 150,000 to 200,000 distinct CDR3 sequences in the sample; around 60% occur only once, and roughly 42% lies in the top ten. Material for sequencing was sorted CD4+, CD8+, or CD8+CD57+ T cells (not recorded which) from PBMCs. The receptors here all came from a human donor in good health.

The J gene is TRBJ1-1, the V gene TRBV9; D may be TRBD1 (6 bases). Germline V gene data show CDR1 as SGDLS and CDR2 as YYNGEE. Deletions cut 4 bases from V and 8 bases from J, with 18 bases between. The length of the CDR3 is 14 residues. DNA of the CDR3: TGTGCCAGCAGCCAGGCAGGGGCTAAGAAGGAAGCTTTCTTT. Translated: CASSQAGAKKEAFF.

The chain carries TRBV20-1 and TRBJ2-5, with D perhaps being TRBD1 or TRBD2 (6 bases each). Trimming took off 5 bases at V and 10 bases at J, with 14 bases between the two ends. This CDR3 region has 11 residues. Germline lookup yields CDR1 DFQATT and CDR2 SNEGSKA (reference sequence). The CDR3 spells CSAPPRGDQYF. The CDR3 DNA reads TGCAGTGCTCCTCCGAGGGGGGACCAGTACTTC.

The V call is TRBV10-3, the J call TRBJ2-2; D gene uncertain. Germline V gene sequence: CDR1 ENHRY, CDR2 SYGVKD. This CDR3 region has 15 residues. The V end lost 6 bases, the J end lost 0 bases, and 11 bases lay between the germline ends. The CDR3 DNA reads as TGTGCCATCAGGGGAACGGGCTCGAACACCGGGGAGCTGTTTTTT. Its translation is CAIRGTGSNTGELFF.

The CDR3 DNA follows: TGTGCCAGCAGTGGCAATACCTATGGCTACACCTTC. Translating gives CASSGNTYGYTF. The gene calls are TRBV6-1 and TRBJ1-2; no firm D call. The V gene lost 4 bases and the J gene lost 4 bases, with 7 bases spanning the gap. The CDR3 consists of 12 residues. Germline lookup yields CDR1 MNHNS and CDR2 SASEGT.

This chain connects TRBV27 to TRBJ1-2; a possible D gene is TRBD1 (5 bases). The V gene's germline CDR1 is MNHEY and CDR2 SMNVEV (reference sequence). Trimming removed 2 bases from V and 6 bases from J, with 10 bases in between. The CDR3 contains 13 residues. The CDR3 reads CASSLSRENGYTF. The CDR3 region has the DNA TGTGCCAGCAGTTTAAGCAGGGAGAATGGCTACACCTTC.

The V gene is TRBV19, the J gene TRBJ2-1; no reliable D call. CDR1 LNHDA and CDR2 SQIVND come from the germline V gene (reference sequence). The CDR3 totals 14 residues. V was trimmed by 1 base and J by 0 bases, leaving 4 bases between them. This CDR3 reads CASSIGGSYNEQFF. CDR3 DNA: TGTGCCAGTAGTATAGGGGGCTCCTACAATGAGCAGTTCTTC.

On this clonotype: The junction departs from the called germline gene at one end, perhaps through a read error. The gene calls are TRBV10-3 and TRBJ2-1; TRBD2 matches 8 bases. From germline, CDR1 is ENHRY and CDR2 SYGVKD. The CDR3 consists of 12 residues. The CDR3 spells CAIGRGDNEQSF. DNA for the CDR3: TGTGCCATCGGGCGGGGGGACAATGAGCAGTCCTTC.

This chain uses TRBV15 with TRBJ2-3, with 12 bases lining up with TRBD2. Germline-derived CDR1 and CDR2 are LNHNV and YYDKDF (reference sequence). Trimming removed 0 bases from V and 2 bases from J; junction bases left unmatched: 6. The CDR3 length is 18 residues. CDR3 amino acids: CATSRDKGTSGFTDTQYF. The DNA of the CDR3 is TGTGCCACCAGCAGAGATAAGGGGACTAGCGGGTTCACAGATACGCAGTATTTT.

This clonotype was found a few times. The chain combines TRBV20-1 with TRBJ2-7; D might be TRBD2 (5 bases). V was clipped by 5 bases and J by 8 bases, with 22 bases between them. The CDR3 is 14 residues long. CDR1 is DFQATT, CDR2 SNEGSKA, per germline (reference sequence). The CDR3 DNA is TGCAGTGCTGGGGAGTTGAGGAGCCGCTCCCAGCAGTACTTC. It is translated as CSAGELRSRSQQYF.